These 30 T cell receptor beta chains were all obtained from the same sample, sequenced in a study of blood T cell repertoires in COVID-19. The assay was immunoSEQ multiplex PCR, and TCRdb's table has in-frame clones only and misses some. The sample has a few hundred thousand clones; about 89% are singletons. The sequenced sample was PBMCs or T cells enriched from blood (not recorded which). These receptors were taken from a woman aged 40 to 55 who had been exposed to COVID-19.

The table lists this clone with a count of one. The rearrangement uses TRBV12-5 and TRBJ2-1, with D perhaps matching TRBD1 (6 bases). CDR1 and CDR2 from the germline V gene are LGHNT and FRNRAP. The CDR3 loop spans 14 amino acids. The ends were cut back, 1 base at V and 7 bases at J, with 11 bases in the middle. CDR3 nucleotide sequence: TGTGCTAGTGGTTTGGCATTGGGGGCGAATGAGCAGTTCTTC. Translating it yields CASGLALGANEQFF.

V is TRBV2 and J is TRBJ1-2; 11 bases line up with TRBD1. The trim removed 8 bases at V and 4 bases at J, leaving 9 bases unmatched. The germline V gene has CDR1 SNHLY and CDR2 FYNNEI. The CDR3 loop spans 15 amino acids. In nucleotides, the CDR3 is TGTGCCAGCTTACGGACAGGGGGCATGAGCTATGGCTACACCTTC. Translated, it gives CASLRTGGMSYGYTF.

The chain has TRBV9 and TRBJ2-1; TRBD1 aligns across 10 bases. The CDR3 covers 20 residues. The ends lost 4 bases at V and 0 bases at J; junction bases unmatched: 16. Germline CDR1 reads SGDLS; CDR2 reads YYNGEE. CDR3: CASSPSPRDRGARSYNEQFF. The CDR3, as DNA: TGTGCCAGCAGCCCGAGCCCCCGGGACAGGGGCGCCCGCTCCTACAATGAGCAGTTCTTC.

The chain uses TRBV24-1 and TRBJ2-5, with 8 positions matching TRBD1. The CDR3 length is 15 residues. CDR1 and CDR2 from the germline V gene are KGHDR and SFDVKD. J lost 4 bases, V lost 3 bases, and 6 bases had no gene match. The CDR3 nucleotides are TGTGCCACCAGTGATCCCACGACAGGGGTAGAGACCCAGTACTTC. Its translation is CATSDPTTGVETQYF.

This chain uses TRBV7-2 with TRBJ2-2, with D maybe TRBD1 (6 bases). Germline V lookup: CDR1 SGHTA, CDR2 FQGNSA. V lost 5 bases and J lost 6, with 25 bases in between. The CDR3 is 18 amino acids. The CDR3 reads CASSPKVGTLLTAGELFF. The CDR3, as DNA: TGTGCCAGCAGCCCTAAGGTGGGGACACTCCTAACCGCCGGGGAGCTGTTTTTT.

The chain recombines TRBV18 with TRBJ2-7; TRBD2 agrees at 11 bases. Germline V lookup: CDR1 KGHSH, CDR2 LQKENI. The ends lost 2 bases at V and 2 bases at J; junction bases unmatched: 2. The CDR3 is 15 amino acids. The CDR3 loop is CASSPRLAGPYEQYF. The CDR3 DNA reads TGTGCCAGCTCACCAAGACTAGCGGGACCCTACGAGCAGTACTTC.

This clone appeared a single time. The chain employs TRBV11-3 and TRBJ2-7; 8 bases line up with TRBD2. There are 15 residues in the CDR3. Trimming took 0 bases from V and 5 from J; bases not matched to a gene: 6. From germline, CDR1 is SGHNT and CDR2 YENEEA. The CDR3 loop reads CASSLEAGAGHEQYF. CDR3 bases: TGTGCCAGCAGCTTAGAAGCGGGAGCAGGCCACGAGCAGTACTTC.

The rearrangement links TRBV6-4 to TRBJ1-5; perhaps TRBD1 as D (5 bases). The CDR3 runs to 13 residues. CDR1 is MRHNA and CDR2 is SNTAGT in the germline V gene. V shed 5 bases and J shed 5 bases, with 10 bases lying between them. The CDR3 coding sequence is TGTGCCAGCAGTCAGGGATACTATCAGCCCCAGCATTTT. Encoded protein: CASSQGYYQPQHF.

The CDR3 nucleotides read TGTGCCACCAATATCGGGGGTAACTATGGCTACACCTTC. Translating it yields CATNIGGNYGYTF. This chain joins TRBV19 and TRBJ1-2, with D possibly being TRBD1 (5 bases). The CDR3 spans 13 residues. Germline V gene sequence: CDR1 LNHDA, CDR2 SQIVND (reference sequence). Trimming took off 10 bases at V and 1 base at J, with 13 bases between the two ends.

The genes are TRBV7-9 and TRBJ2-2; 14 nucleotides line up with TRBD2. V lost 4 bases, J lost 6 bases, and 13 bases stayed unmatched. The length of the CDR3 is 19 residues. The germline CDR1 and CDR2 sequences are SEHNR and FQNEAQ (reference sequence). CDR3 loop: CASSSDSLSGLAGAGELFF. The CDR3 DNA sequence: TGTGCCAGCAGCTCAGATAGTCTGTCGGGACTAGCGGGAGCCGGGGAGCTGTTTTTT.

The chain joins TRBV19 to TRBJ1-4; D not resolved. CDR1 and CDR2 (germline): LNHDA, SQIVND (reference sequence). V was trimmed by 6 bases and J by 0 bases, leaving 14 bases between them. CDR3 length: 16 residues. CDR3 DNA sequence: TGTGCCAGTAGCCGCGGGGTTGGTGCAACTAATGAAAAACTGTTTTTT. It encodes CASSRGVGATNEKLFF.

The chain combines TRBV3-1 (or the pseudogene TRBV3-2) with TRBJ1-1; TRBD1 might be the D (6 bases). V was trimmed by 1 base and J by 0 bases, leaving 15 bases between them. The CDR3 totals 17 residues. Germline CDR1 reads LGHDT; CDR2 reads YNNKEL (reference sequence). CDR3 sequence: CASSQVSPGTLNTEAFF. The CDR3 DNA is TGTGCCAGCAGCCAAGTTTCTCCAGGGACATTGAACACTGAAGCTTTCTTT.

As DNA, the CDR3 is TGCGCCAGCGGGGGACTAGCGGGAGGAAGCGTGCTGAATGAGCAGTTCTTC. This codes for CASGGLAGGSVLNEQFF. The chain carries TRBV4-1 and TRBJ2-1, with 15 bases lining up with TRBD2. The CDR3 contains 17 residues. V was pared by 8 bases and J by 7 bases, with 12 bases of the junction left unmatched. Germline CDR1 reads MGHRA; CDR2 reads YSYEKL.

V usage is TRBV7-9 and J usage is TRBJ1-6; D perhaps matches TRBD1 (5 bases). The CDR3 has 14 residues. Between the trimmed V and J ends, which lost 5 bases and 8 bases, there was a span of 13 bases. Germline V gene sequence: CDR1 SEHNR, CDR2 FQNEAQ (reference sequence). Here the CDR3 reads CASSTQGRDSPLHF. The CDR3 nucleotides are TGTGCCAGCAGCACGCAGGGTAGGGATTCACCCCTCCACTTT.

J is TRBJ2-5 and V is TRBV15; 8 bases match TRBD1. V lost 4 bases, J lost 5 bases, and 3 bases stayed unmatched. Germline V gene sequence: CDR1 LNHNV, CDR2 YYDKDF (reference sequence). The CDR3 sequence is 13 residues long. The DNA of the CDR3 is TGTGCCACCAGCATACAGGGGGATGAGACCCAGTACTTC. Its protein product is CATSIQGDETQYF.

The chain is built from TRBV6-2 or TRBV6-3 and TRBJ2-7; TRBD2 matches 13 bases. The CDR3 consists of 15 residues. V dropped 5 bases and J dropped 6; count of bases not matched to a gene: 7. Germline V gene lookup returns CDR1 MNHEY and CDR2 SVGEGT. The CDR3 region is CASSLGLAGESEQYF. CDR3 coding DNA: TGTGCCAGCAGTCTCGGACTAGCGGGAGAGAGCGAGCAGTACTTC.

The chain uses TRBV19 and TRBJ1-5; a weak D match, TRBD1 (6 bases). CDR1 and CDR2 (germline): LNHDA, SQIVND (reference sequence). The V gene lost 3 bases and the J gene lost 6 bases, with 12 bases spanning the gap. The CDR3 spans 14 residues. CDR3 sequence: CASSMVGGIQPQHF. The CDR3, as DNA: TGTGCCAGTAGTATGGTAGGGGGTATTCAGCCCCAGCATTTT.

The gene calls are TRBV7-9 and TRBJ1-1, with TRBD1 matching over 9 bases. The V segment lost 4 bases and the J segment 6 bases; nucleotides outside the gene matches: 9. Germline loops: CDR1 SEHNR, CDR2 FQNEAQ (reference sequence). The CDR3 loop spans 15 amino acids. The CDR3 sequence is CASSSMGGDRAEAFF. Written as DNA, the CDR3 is TGTGCCAGCAGCTCTATGGGTGGGGACAGGGCTGAAGCTTTCTTT.

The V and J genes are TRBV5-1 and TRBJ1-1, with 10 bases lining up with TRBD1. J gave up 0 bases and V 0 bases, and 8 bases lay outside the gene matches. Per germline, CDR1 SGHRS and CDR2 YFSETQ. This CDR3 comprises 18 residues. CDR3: CASSLGQGAFIMNTEAFF. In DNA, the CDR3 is TGCGCCAGCAGCTTGGGACAGGGGGCATTCATCATGAACACTGAAGCTTTCTTT. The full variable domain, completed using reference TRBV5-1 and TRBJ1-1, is KAGVTQTPRYLIKTRGQQVTLSCSPISGHRSVSWYQQTPGQGLQFLFEYFSETQRNKGNFPGRFSGRQFSNSRSEMNVSTLELGDSALYLCASSLGQGAFIMNTEAFFGQGTRLTVV.

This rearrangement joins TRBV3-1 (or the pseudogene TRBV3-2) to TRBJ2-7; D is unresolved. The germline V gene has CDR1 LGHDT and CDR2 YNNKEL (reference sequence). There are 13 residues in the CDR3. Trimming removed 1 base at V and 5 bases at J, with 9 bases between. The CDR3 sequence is CASSQAPANEQYF. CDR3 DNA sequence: TGTGCCAGCAGCCAAGCTCCCGCGAACGAGCAGTACTTC.

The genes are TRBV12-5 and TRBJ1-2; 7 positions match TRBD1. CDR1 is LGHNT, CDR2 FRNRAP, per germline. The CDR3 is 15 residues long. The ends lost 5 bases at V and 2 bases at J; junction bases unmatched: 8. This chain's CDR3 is CASGAPDRENYGYTF. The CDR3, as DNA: TGTGCTAGTGGTGCCCCTGACAGGGAGAACTATGGCTACACCTTC.

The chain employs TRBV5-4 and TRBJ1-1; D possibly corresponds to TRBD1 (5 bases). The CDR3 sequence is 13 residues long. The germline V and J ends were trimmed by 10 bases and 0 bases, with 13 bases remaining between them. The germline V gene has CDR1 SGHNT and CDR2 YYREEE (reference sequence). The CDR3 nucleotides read TGTGCCGGCGGGAGGGGTTTGAACACTGAAGCTTTCTTT. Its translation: CAGGRGLNTEAFF.

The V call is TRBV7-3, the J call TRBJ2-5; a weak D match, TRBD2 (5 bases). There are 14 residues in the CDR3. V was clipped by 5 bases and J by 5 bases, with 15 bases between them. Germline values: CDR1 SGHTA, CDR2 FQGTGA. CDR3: CASSDPGDGETQYF. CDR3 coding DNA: TGTGCCAGCAGCGACCCCGGGGATGGCGAGACCCAGTACTTC.

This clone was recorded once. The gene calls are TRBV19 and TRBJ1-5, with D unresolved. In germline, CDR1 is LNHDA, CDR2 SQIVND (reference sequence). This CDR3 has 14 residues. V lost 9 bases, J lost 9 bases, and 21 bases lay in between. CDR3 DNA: TGTGCCAGCTCAGATAGCGAGGGCCGCCCGCCCCAGCATTTT. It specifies CASSDSEGRPPQHF.

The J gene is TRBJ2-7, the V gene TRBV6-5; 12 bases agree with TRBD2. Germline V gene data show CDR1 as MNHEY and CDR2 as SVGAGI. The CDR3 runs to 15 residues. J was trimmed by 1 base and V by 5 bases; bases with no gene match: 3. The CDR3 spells CASSPTSGSSYEQYF. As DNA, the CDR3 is TGTGCCAGCAGTCCGACTAGCGGGAGTTCCTACGAGCAGTACTTC.

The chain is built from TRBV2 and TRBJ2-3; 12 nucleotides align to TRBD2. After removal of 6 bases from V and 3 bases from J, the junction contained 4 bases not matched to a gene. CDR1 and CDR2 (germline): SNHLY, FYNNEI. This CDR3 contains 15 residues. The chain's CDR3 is CASRRLAGATDTQYF. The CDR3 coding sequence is TGTGCCAGCAGAAGACTAGCGGGAGCGACAGATACGCAGTATTTT.

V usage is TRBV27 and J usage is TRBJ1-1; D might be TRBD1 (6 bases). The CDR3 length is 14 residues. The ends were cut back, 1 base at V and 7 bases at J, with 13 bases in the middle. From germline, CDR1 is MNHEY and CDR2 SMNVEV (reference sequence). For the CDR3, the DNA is TGTGCCAGCAGTTTATTGTTGGGACACCATGAAGCTTTCTTT. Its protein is CASSLLLGHHEAFF.

The CDR3 sequence: CASSQVLGSGDNEQFF. The CDR3 DNA follows: TGTGCCAGCAGCCAAGTTTTGGGTAGCGGGGACAATGAGCAGTTCTTC. This rearrangement joins TRBV3-1 (or the pseudogene TRBV3-2) to TRBJ2-1; 8 nucleotides line up with TRBD2. V lost 1 base to trimming and J lost 5 bases; unmatched junction nucleotides: 7. In germline, CDR1 is LGHDT, CDR2 YNNKEL (reference sequence). This CDR3 has 16 amino acids.

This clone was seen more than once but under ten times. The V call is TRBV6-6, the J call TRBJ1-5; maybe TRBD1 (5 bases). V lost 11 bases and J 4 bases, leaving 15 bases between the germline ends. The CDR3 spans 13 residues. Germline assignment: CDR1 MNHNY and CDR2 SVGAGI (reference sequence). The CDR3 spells CASAGGINQPQHF. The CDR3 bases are TGTGCCTCCGCGGGGGGAATAAATCAGCCCCAGCATTTT.

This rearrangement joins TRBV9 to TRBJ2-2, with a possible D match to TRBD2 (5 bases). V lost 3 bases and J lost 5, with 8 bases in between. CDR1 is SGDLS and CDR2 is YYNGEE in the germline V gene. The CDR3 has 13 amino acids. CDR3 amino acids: CASSADFTGELFF. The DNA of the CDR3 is TGTGCCAGCAGCGCGGACTTTACCGGGGAGCTGTTTTTT.